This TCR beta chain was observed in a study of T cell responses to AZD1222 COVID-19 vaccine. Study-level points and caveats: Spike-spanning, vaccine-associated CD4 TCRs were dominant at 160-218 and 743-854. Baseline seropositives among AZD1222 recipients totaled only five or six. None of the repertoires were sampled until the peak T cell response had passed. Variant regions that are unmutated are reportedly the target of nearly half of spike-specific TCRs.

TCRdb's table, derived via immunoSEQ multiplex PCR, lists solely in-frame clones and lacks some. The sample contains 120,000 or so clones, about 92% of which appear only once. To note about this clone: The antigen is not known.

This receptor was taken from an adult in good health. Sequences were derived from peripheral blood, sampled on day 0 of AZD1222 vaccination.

The CDR3 DNA sequence: TGTGCCAGCAGCTTAGTGTCGGGAATCGGAGCTTTCTTT. It yields the protein CASSLVSGIGAFF. J is TRBJ1-1 and V is TRBV7-9, with D uncertain. The germline gives CDR1 SEHNR, CDR2 FQNEAQ (reference sequence). The CDR3 has 13 amino acids. The V end lost 1 base, the J end lost 10 bases, and 13 bases lay between the germline ends.